A selection of T cell receptor beta chains follows, all from one sample in a study of OX40 agonist ivuxolimab in advanced cancers. Libraries were prepared by immunoSEQ multiplex PCR; TCRdb keeps only in-frame clonotypes and omits some of them. The sample shows approximately 73,000 clones, about 85% of them seen only once. The source was CD4+ or CD8+ T cells sorted from blood, collected in a trial of the OX40 agonist ivuxolimab. These receptors came from an adult with an advanced solid tumor such as melanoma, head and neck, liver or kidney cancer. The CDR3 runs from the conserved cysteine through the conserved F or W. Fields, in order: CDR3 protein, V gene, J gene, clone size. Some rows have no size entry. The others give once, few or many, or a class for an expanded clone.

CDR3 protein: CASSGPGTGKETQYF
V gene: TRBV2
J gene: TRBJ2-5
clone size: -

CDR3 protein: CASSSSRDRGKGYGYTF
V gene: TRBV7-9
J gene: TRBJ1-2
clone size: many

CDR3 protein: CASSPKERGNYNEQFF
V gene: TRBV13
J gene: TRBJ2-1
clone size: -

CDR3 protein: CASRPRGGGYGYTF
V gene: TRBV6-1
J gene: TRBJ1-2
clone size: -

CDR3 protein: CASSSPGQGHYEQYF
V gene: TRBV28
J gene: TRBJ2-7
clone size: -

CDR3 protein: CASSQTGLSYNEQFF
V gene: TRBV9
J gene: TRBJ2-1
clone size: -

CDR3 protein: CASSRQGGYTF
V gene: TRBV28
J gene: TRBJ1-2
clone size: -

CDR3 protein: CASIREGSNQPQHF
V gene: TRBV19
J gene: TRBJ1-5
clone size: -

CDR3 protein: CASSQDTKASGAYEQYF
V gene: TRBV4-2
J gene: TRBJ2-7
clone size: -

CDR3 protein: CASSLPGGEQFF
V gene: TRBV11-2
J gene: TRBJ2-1
clone size: -

CDR3 protein: CASSTTASSGTQYF
V gene: TRBV28
J gene: TRBJ2-5
clone size: -

CDR3 protein: CASSLRGNQPQHF
V gene: TRBV19
J gene: TRBJ1-5
clone size: -

CDR3 protein: CASSLGIPGETQYF
V gene: TRBV5-1
J gene: TRBJ2-5
clone size: -

CDR3 protein: CASSPFRQTGQVTEAFF
V gene: TRBV5-1
J gene: TRBJ1-1
clone size: -

CDR3 protein: CACYGEGDRETQYF
V gene: TRBV30
J gene: TRBJ2-5
clone size: -

CDR3 protein: CASRTGGFAEAFF
V gene: TRBV10-2
J gene: TRBJ1-1
clone size: -

CDR3 protein: CASSFSGKNTDTQYF
V gene: TRBV5-1
J gene: TRBJ2-3
clone size: few

CDR3 protein: CASSPYQRGTGELFF
V gene: TRBV9
J gene: TRBJ2-2
clone size: -

CDR3 protein: CASSPGTRNTGELFF
V gene: TRBV7-8
J gene: TRBJ2-2
clone size: -